The 12 T cell receptor beta chains presented below share a single source sample, sequenced in a study of early T cells in non-severe SARS-CoV-2 infection. TCRdb itself ran the 5' RACE reads through MiXCR, one entry per CDR3 protein. The sample consists of 98,000 or so distinct CDR3 sequences, approximately 12% of them appearing once. The material was whole blood, obtained at baseline. Receptor source: an adult who was a healthcare worker with PCR-confirmed SARS-CoV-2 infection or an uninfected control (not recorded which).

This clonotype was seen repeatedly, ten times or more. The rearrangement uses TRBV4-2 and TRBJ2-3; 8 bases map to TRBD2. Per germline, CDR1 LGHNA and CDR2 YNFKEQ. Germline trimming cut 1 base from V and 6 bases from J; bases unmatched to any gene: 12. The CDR3 extends over 17 amino acids. DNA of the CDR3: TGTGCCAGCAGCCAAGGGATGACGGGACTAGAAACCGATACGCAGTATTTT. Translation gives CASSQGMTGLETDTQYF.

The sample holds a few counts of this clonotype. The CDR3 loop reads CASSSYLTGVGTEAFF. The CDR3 DNA reads TGCGCCAGCAGCTCCTACCTGACAGGGGTGGGTACTGAAGCTTTCTTT. The V and J genes are TRBV5-1 and TRBJ1-1; 8 positions agree with TRBD1. The CDR3 is 16 amino acids. Germline V gene data show CDR1 as SGHRS and CDR2 as YFSETQ. Trimming removed 3 bases from V and 5 bases from J; junction bases left unmatched: 12.

The V and J genes are TRBV12-3 or TRBV12-4 and TRBJ2-7, with 7 bases matching TRBD2. The trim removed 4 bases at V and 9 bases at J, leaving 3 bases unmatched. This CDR3 spans 11 amino acids. The CDR3 DNA is TGTGCCAGCAGTTCCACGGGGGGGCAGTACTTC. This sequence encodes CASSSTGGQYF.

The rearrangement uses TRBV2 and TRBJ2-3; D gene ambiguous. Trimming took 1 base from V and 1 from J, leaving 6 bases between them. Looked up from germline, CDR1 is SNHLY and CDR2 is FYNNEI. The CDR3 covers 14 residues. This CDR3 is CASSEERGTDTQYF. The CDR3 DNA reads as TGTGCCAGCAGTGAAGAGCGCGGCACAGATACGCAGTATTTT.

A few counts support this clonotype. This chain connects TRBV12-3 or TRBV12-4 to TRBJ2-1; 9 bases match TRBD1. After removal of 5 bases from V and 9 bases from J, the junction contained 5 bases not matched to a gene. There are 13 residues in the CDR3. In DNA, the CDR3 is TGTGCCAGCAGTGACAGGGGGTCTAGTGAGCAGTTCTTC. Protein product: CASSDRGSSEQFF.

The V and J genes are TRBV9 and TRBJ2-1; no firm D call. The V gene lost 3 bases and the J gene lost 5 bases, with 12 bases spanning the gap. The CDR3 consists of 14 residues. Per germline, CDR1 SGDLS and CDR2 YYNGEE. The CDR3 coding sequence is TGTGCCAGCAGCGAAAGGAGCAGACACAATGAGCAGTTCTTC. Translation gives CASSERSRHNEQFF.

The V and J genes are TRBV7-8 and TRBJ2-7; D remains ambiguous. Trimming removed 5 bases from V and 0 bases from J, with 11 bases in between. The CDR3 consists of 14 residues. Per germline, CDR1 SGHVS and CDR2 FQNEAQ. CDR3 sequence reads: CASSTYRASYEQYF. CDR3 sequence (DNA): TGTGCCAGCAGCACCTACCGGGCCTCCTACGAGCAGTACTTC.

This clonotype was counted ten times or more. The CDR3: CAWSGRVNTEAFF. The CDR3 coding sequence is TGTGCCTGGAGTGGTAGGGTGAACACTGAAGCTTTCTTT. This chain joins TRBV30 and TRBJ1-1; D unclear. Germline CDR1 and CDR2: GTSNPN and SVGIG (reference sequence). Trimming pared 1 base from V and 0 bases from J, leaving 6 bases between. The CDR3 is 13 amino acids.

The table lists this clonotype with a few counts. The chain joins TRBV5-1 to TRBJ2-2; D tentatively reads TRBD1 or TRBD2 (5 bases each). Trimming took 3 bases from V and 1 from J, leaving 13 bases between them. CDR3 length: 16 residues. Per germline, CDR1 SGHRS and CDR2 YFSETQ. The CDR3 bases are TGCGCCAGCAGCTCGAACCCAGGGAGGAACACCGGGGAGCTGTTTTTT. Protein: CASSSNPGRNTGELFF.

This clonotype was observed a handful of times. The chain has TRBV6-5 and TRBJ2-7, with 13 nucleotides matching TRBD2. This CDR3 comprises 14 residues. V shed 8 bases and J 5 bases; nucleotides not matched to a gene: 6. From germline, CDR1 is MNHEY and CDR2 SVGAGI. Written as DNA, the CDR3 is TGTGCCAGCTTGTCCGGACTAGCGGGAGACGAGCAGTACTTC. This translates into CASLSGLAGDEQYF.

The gene calls are TRBV6-2 or TRBV6-3 and TRBJ2-1, with a weak D call TRBD2 (6 bases). Deletions cut 5 bases from V and 0 bases from J, with 14 bases between. The CDR3 has 16 residues. The V gene's germline CDR1 is MNHEY and CDR2 SVGEGT. In DNA, the CDR3 is TGTGCCAGCAGTCTACCCGGACTACCCTCCTACAATGAGCAGTTCTTC. Protein: CASSLPGLPSYNEQFF.

This clonotype was seen only a few times. The chain couples TRBV29-1 to TRBJ2-3; D is unclear. The CDR3 totals 14 residues. Germline lookup yields CDR1 SQVTM and CDR2 ANQGSEA. The germline V and J ends were trimmed by 4 bases and 2 bases, with 13 bases remaining between them. In nucleotides, the CDR3 is TGCAGCGTTGTCGGTGGAATACACACAGATACGCAGTATTTT. Its translation: CSVVGGIHTDTQYF.